This is a list of T cell receptor beta chains from one sample in a study of blood T cell repertoires in COVID-19. Clones were sequenced by immunoSEQ multiplex PCR, and TCRdb holds only the in-frame ones, with some missing. The sample lists 150,000 to 200,000 clones, around 90% occurring once. Sequencing input: peripheral blood. These receptors were taken from a human donor in a cohort sampled during active COVID-19. Each CDR3 is given with its conserved first and last residue. A D gene is named only where the DNA matches it firmly. Part of the rows lack a size; the others show once, few, many or a class for expanded clones.

d_call	cdr3_length	v_call	clone_size	j_call	cdr3_aa	cdr3_nt
NA	13	TRBV6-1	NA	TRBJ2-1	CASSERFNNEQFF	TGTGCCAGCAGTGAACGGTTCAACAATGAGCAGTTCTTC
NA	13	TRBV5-5	NA	TRBJ2-7	CASSWAGEGEQYF	TGTGCCAGCAGCTGGGCGGGTGAGGGCGAGCAGTACTTC
TRBD1	15	TRBV6-5	NA	TRBJ1-5	CASRGGQGSNQPQHF	TGTGCCAGCAGGGGAGGACAGGGTAGCAATCAGCCCCAGCATTTT
TRBD1	15	TRBV7-2	once	TRBJ1-2	CASSLEGTVRLGYTF	TGTGCCAGCAGCTTAGAGGGGACAGTCAGACTCGGCTACACCTTC
TRBD2	16	TRBV11-3	NA	TRBJ2-2	CASSRFSGNGAGELFF	TGTGCCAGCAGCCGTTTTAGCGGGAACGGAGCCGGGGAGCTGTTTTTT
TRBD2	15	TRBV25-1	NA	TRBJ2-7	CASSDGTSGSYEQYF	TGTGCCAGCAGTGACGGGACTAGCGGCTCCTACGAGCAGTACTTC
NA	14	TRBV25-1	NA	TRBJ2-3	CASSRSGSTDTQYF	TGTGCCAGCAGCCGTAGCGGATCCACAGATACGCAGTATTTT
NA	16	TRBV5-1	NA	TRBJ2-7	CASSLATGLGIYEQYF	TGCGCCAGCAGCTTGGCCACAGGGCTAGGGATCTACGAGCAGTACTTC
NA	12	TRBV7-2	NA	TRBJ1-5	CASSLYDQPQHF	TGTGCCAGCAGCCTCTACGATCAGCCCCAGCATTTT
TRBD1	13	TRBV30	NA	TRBJ2-5	CAWSTGVQETQYF	TGTGCCTGGAGCACAGGGGTCCAAGAGACCCAGTACTTC
TRBD1	16	TRBV19	NA	TRBJ1-4	CASRGQGSIVGEKLFF	TGTGCCAGTCGGGGACAGGGCTCGATCGTTGGCGAAAAACTGTTTTTT
TRBD2	19	TRBV29-1	few	TRBJ2-1	CSVGVRGAASGRKNNEQFF	TGCAGCGTCGGAGTCAGGGGAGCGGCTAGCGGGAGGAAGAACAATGAGCAGTTCTTC
NA	14	TRBV28	NA	TRBJ2-1	CASSLQGGLNEQFF	TGTGCCAGCAGTTTACAGGGTGGTCTCAATGAGCAGTTCTTC
TRBD1	15	TRBV24-1	NA	TRBJ2-5	CATSDPTGNQETQYF	TGTGCCACCAGTGACCCGACAGGGAACCAAGAGACCCAGTACTTC
NA	13	TRBV5-5	NA	TRBJ1-1	CASRLQGNTEAFF	TGTGCCAGCAGACTACAGGGGAACACTGAAGCTTTCTTT
TRBD2	17	TRBV10-1	NA	TRBJ2-3	CASSGDRRAGVTDTQYF	TGCGCCAGCAGTGGCGATCGTCGAGCGGGAGTCACAGATACGCAGTATTTT
TRBD1	15	TRBV9	NA	TRBJ2-7	CASSPGQGASYEQYF	TGTGCCAGCAGCCCCGGACAGGGGGCATCCTACGAGCAGTACTTC
TRBD2	19	TRBV6-2/TRBV6-3	NA	TRBJ2-2	CASSPPVVAGGPNTGELFF	TGTGCCAGCAGCCCCCCCGTCGTAGCGGGAGGGCCGAACACCGGGGAGCTGTTTTTT
TRBD2	15	TRBV29-1	NA	TRBJ2-7	CSATPHGGGTYEQYF	TGCAGCGCCACCCCTCACGGGGGAGGGACCTACGAGCAGTACTTC
TRBD2	20	TRBV7-8	NA	TRBJ2-2	CASRIGSRLAGRTNTGELFF	TGTGCCAGCAGAATAGGGTCCCGACTAGCGGGACGCACGAACACCGGGGAGCTGTTTTTT
TRBD2	13	TRBV11-3	NA	TRBJ2-7	CASSSRTSGEQYF	TGTGCCAGCAGCTCAAGGACTAGTGGGGAGCAGTACTTC
NA	13	TRBV6-1	NA	TRBJ2-7	CASSETKIYEQYF	TGTGCCAGCAGTGAAACAAAGATTTACGAGCAGTACTTC
NA	12	TRBV3-1/TRBV3-2	NA	TRBJ2-7	CASSQEGRTLLF	TGTGCCAGCAGCCAAGAGGGGAGGACCCTACTTTTC
TRBD2	15	TRBV6-2/TRBV6-3	NA	TRBJ2-7	CASSHGTIRPYEQYF	TGTGCCAGCAGTCACGGGACTATCAGGCCCTACGAGCAGTACTTC
TRBD1	16	TRBV6-5	NA	TRBJ2-2	CASSYLGQGRTGELFF	TGTGCCAGCAGTTACTTGGGACAGGGTAGGACCGGGGAGCTGTTTTTT
NA	15	TRBV3-1/TRBV3-2	NA	TRBJ1-6	CASSIHAGQNSPLHF	TGTGCCAGCAGCATACATGCGGGGCAAAATTCACCCCTCCACTTT
TRBD2	13	TRBV7-2	NA	TRBJ2-1	CASSRGGSETGFF	TGTGCCAGCAGCCGGGGGGGCTCAGAGACAGGATTCTTC
NA	17	TRBV7-9	NA	TRBJ1-1	CASSLVVLRTANTEAFF	TGTGCCAGCAGCTTAGTAGTCCTAAGGACAGCGAACACTGAAGCTTTCTTT
TRBD1	14	TRBV29-1	NA	TRBJ1-1	CSAGQGFGNNEAFF	TGCAGCGCCGGACAGGGGTTCGGGAACAATGAAGCTTTCTTT
NA	14	TRBV7-2	NA	TRBJ2-7	CASSLLGSIYEQYF	TGTGCCAGCAGCCTCCTAGGGAGTATCTACGAGCAGTACTTC
TRBD1	16	TRBV6-2/TRBV6-3	NA	TRBJ1-2	CASSHGADRAGYGYTF	TGTGCCAGCAGTCACGGAGCGGACAGGGCCGGCTATGGCTACACCTTC
TRBD2	15	TRBV2	many	TRBJ2-7	CASSLTLGGGYEQYF	TGTGCCAGCAGCCTAACCCTCGGGGGGGGGTACGAGCAGTACTTC
TRBD1	18	TRBV11-3	NA	TRBJ2-6	CASSGRDRVLAGANVLTF	TGTGCCAGCTCGGGCAGGGACAGGGTTTTGGCTGGGGCCAACGTCCTGACTTTC
NA	13	TRBV19	NA	TRBJ1-5	CASQGHSNQPQHF	TGTGCCAGTCAGGGACATAGCAATCAGCCCCAGCATTTT
TRBD1	15	TRBV14	NA	TRBJ1-1	CASSQVKDRSTEAFF	TGTGCCAGCAGCCAAGTGAAGGACAGGTCCACTGAAGCTTTCTTT
TRBD2	16	TRBV19	NA	TRBJ2-7	CASSPRTSSAFYEQYF	TGTGCCAGTAGTCCCAGGACTAGCTCAGCTTTTTACGAGCAGTACTTC
NA	17	TRBV21-1	NA	TRBJ2-7	CASSTKSSGRMVYEQYF	TGTGCCAGCAGCACCAAATCAAGTGGGAGGATGGTCTACGAGCAGTACTTC
TRBD1	13	TRBV29-1	NA	TRBJ2-7	CSVDATGSYEQYF	TGCAGCGTGGACGCGACAGGGTCCTACGAGCAGTACTTC
NA	13	TRBV5-4	NA	TRBJ1-1	CASSLAGSTEAFF	TGTGCCAGCAGCTTGGCAGGGTCGACTGAAGCTTTCTTT